A selection of T cell receptor beta chains follows, all from one sample in a study of blood T cell repertoires in COVID-19. TCRdb's table, derived via immunoSEQ multiplex PCR, lists solely in-frame clones and lacks some. The sample contains over 100,000 clones, around 80% of which appear only once. Source material: peripheral blood. These receptors came from a man aged 55 to 70 with active or convalescent COVID-19. CDR3s include the opening cysteine and the closing phenylalanine or tryptophan. D genes are given only for firm matches.

d_gene: -; v_gene: TRBV4-1; j_gene: TRBJ2-7; CDR3aa: CASSQGPGPDEQYF
d_gene: -; v_gene: TRBV5-4; j_gene: TRBJ2-1; CDR3aa: CASSAPLGGVPTNEQFF
d_gene: TRBD2; v_gene: TRBV9; j_gene: TRBJ2-1; CDR3aa: CASSVELELAGGQNEQFF
d_gene: -; v_gene: TRBV7-9; j_gene: TRBJ1-1; CDR3aa: CASSFGNTEAFF
d_gene: TRBD2; v_gene: TRBV7-6; j_gene: TRBJ2-2; CDR3aa: CASRQTGLARGGNTGELFF
d_gene: -; v_gene: TRBV25-1; j_gene: TRBJ2-7; CDR3aa: CASSEYEGTGTYEQYF
d_gene: -; v_gene: TRBV28; j_gene: TRBJ2-7; CDR3aa: CASSSGFHEQYF
d_gene: TRBD2; v_gene: TRBV6-4; j_gene: TRBJ2-3; CDR3aa: CASSPAGGSDTQYF
d_gene: TRBD2; v_gene: TRBV5-4; j_gene: TRBJ2-1; CDR3aa: CASSLYLAGANEQFF
d_gene: TRBD2; v_gene: TRBV6-5; j_gene: TRBJ2-1; CDR3aa: CASSSSASGNYNEQFF
d_gene: -; v_gene: TRBV6-5; j_gene: TRBJ1-1; CDR3aa: CDRPGDTEAFF
d_gene: -; v_gene: TRBV11-3; j_gene: TRBJ2-3; CDR3aa: CASSLEGQGTDTQYF
d_gene: -; v_gene: TRBV19; j_gene: TRBJ1-5; CDR3aa: CASSIGGQAYQPQHF
d_gene: -; v_gene: TRBV11-2; j_gene: TRBJ1-4; CDR3aa: CASSLAAGRGGKLFF
d_gene: -; v_gene: TRBV7-9; j_gene: TRBJ1-1; CDR3aa: CASSSPQGEAFF
d_gene: TRBD2; v_gene: TRBV18; j_gene: TRBJ2-3; CDR3aa: CASSLGLAGRTDTQYF
d_gene: TRBD2; v_gene: TRBV19; j_gene: TRBJ2-1; CDR3aa: CASSPGTSGYNEQFF
d_gene: TRBD1; v_gene: TRBV28; j_gene: TRBJ2-7; CDR3aa: CASSSPGGYEQYF
d_gene: TRBD2; v_gene: TRBV6-6; j_gene: TRBJ2-2; CDR3aa: CASRAGGLNTGELFF
d_gene: -; v_gene: TRBV10-3; j_gene: TRBJ2-7; CDR3aa: CAISEGPQRAYEQYF
d_gene: TRBD2; v_gene: TRBV19; j_gene: TRBJ2-7; CDR3aa: CASSIGGTSGYEQYF
d_gene: -; v_gene: TRBV27; j_gene: TRBJ1-1; CDR3aa: CASSPFNSGGTEAFF
d_gene: -; v_gene: TRBV6-5; j_gene: TRBJ2-7; CDR3aa: CASSYSPVSEQYF
d_gene: -; v_gene: TRBV7-9; j_gene: TRBJ1-4; CDR3aa: CASSLRTGATNEKLFF
d_gene: TRBD2; v_gene: TRBV9; j_gene: TRBJ2-7; CDR3aa: CASSSGTSGRGAYEQYF
d_gene: -; v_gene: TRBV10-3; j_gene: TRBJ2-6; CDR3aa: CAITNRVSGANVLTF
d_gene: -; v_gene: TRBV29-1; j_gene: TRBJ2-5; CDR3aa: CSVEEEGDLQETQYF
d_gene: TRBD1; v_gene: TRBV9; j_gene: TRBJ1-3; CDR3aa: CASSASGGFSGNTIYF
d_gene: -; v_gene: TRBV3-1/TRBV3-2; j_gene: TRBJ1-3; CDR3aa: CASSVRRASGNTIYF
d_gene: TRBD1; v_gene: TRBV24-1; j_gene: TRBJ2-5; CDR3aa: CATSDPTTGGHQTQYF
d_gene: TRBD2; v_gene: TRBV19; j_gene: TRBJ2-2; CDR3aa: CASRSGRPITGELFF
d_gene: -; v_gene: TRBV18; j_gene: TRBJ1-3; CDR3aa: CASSPLGHVSGNTIYF
d_gene: TRBD1; v_gene: TRBV27; j_gene: TRBJ1-2; CDR3aa: CASSSPGGGYTF
d_gene: -; v_gene: TRBV2; j_gene: TRBJ2-7; CDR3aa: CASSLDYSNYEQYF
d_gene: -; v_gene: TRBV5-8; j_gene: TRBJ2-7; CDR3aa: CASSLRITGIYEQYF
d_gene: -; v_gene: TRBV24-1; j_gene: TRBJ2-7; CDR3aa: CATSELDSLYF
d_gene: -; v_gene: TRBV29-1; j_gene: TRBJ2-7; CDR3aa: CSVEGIGGEQYF
d_gene: TRBD1; v_gene: TRBV24-1; j_gene: TRBJ2-5; CDR3aa: CATSQGAVNTVQETQYF
d_gene: TRBD2; v_gene: TRBV29-1; j_gene: TRBJ2-1; CDR3aa: CSGGLAVSYEQFF
d_gene: -; v_gene: TRBV6-5; j_gene: TRBJ2-6; CDR3aa: CASSQDSGANVLTF
d_gene: -; v_gene: TRBV11-2; j_gene: TRBJ1-1; CDR3aa: CASSSQRVNTEAFF
d_gene: -; v_gene: TRBV5-1; j_gene: TRBJ1-6; CDR3aa: CASSGDTSSPLHF